The rows below give T cell receptor beta chains drawn from one sample of a study of T cell responses to AZD1222 COVID-19 vaccine. Method: immunoSEQ multiplex PCR; TCRdb's copy keeps in-frame clones and lacks some. Of 200,000 or so clones listed, just under 90% were seen once; the top ten hold about 6%. The sequences come from peripheral blood, collected on day 0 of AZD1222 vaccination. The source of these receptors is an adult in good health. Both conserved end residues are part of each CDR3. The D gene is left open where the match is weak.

d_gene | j_gene | v_gene | CDR3aa
TRBD1 | TRBJ1-3 | TRBV11-2 | CASSFGTGWNSGNTIYF
TRBD1 | TRBJ2-7 | TRBV7-9 | CASSDGTDTYEQYF
TRBD1 | TRBJ1-4 | TRBV2 | CASNRGPRANEKLFF
- | TRBJ2-5 | TRBV29-1 | CSVPNGGTPRETQYF
- | TRBJ1-5 | TRBV5-8 | CASSLEGGGNQPQHF
- | TRBJ1-5 | TRBV3-1/TRBV3-2 | CASSSRTDNQPQHF
TRBD1 | TRBJ1-4 | TRBV10-1 | CASSEWTGGREKLFF
- | TRBJ2-2 | TRBV7-9 | CASRVTQSTGELFF
TRBD2 | TRBJ2-1 | TRBV5-5 | CASSLGRTSDEQFF
TRBD2 | TRBJ2-4 | TRBV28 | CASSFGRDIIQYF
- | TRBJ1-5 | TRBV28 | CASSFYTQNQPQHF
- | TRBJ2-2 | TRBV11-2 | CASSAVSTGELFF
TRBD1 | TRBJ1-5 | TRBV28 | CASSWGQGAGKPQHF
TRBD1 | TRBJ2-5 | TRBV19 | CASSYQGARETQYF
TRBD2 | TRBJ2-5 | TRBV7-2 | CASSLVAGGGETQYF
TRBD2 | TRBJ2-3 | TRBV6-1 | CASSDSGRAIDTQYF
TRBD1 | TRBJ2-7 | TRBV5-1 | CASSLEATGYYEQYF